The source of this T cell receptor (beta chain) is a study of blood T cell repertoires in COVID-19. Only in-frame clones appear in the TCRdb table, and some are missing; sequencing was by immunoSEQ multiplex PCR. Of about 250,000 clones in the sample, around 92% were seen once. This clone was seen a single time. The CDR3 consists of 16 residues. V dropped 5 bases and J dropped 5 bases, with 24 bases sitting between them. Germline V gives CDR1 GTSNPN, CDR2 SVGIG (reference sequence). The genes are TRBV30 and TRBJ1-1; D is ambiguous. This TCR came from a woman aged 25 to 39 with acute COVID-19. Sample: PBMCs or T cells enriched from blood (not recorded which). In DNA, the CDR3 is TGTGCCTGGCGTCGTCATGTTGATTCGGGGAGTACTGAAGCTTTCTTT. Residues: CAWRRHVDSGSTEAFF.